These 10 T cell receptor beta chains came from one sample sequenced in a study of siplizumab effects on memory and regulatory T cells. This table comes from immunoSEQ multiplex PCR, and its TCRdb copy is limited to in-frame clones, with some not included. The sample contains 90,000 to 120,000 clones, roughly 92% of which appear only once. Input material: Tregs sorted from blood. These receptor sequences come from a human donor in good health.

This chain links TRBV10-2 with TRBJ2-4; TRBD2 is a possible D gene (6 bases). Germline V gene sequence: CDR1 WSHSY, CDR2 SAAADI. CDR3 length: 22 residues. Trimming left V 0 bases short and J 2 bases short, with 29 bases between. CDR3: CASSESLGPPPGGRGTKNIQYF. CDR3 coding DNA: TGCGCCAGCAGTGAGTCGTTAGGGCCCCCCCCCGGGGGTAGGGGAACCAAAAACATTCAGTACTTC.

V and J are TRBV19 and TRBJ2-1; the D gene is possibly TRBD2 (5 bases). Germline V gives CDR1 LNHDA, CDR2 SQIVND (reference sequence). This CDR3 spans 17 amino acids. Trimming removed 4 bases from V and 7 bases from J, with 23 bases in between. DNA for the CDR3: TGTGCCAGTAGTACGTCCTTTGGGAGACCACCCAGGAATGAGCAGTTCTTC. This sequence encodes CASSTSFGRPPRNEQFF.

Comments on this clone: Its ends do not fully match the called genes, so a read error is possible. The genes are TRBV30 and TRBJ1-1; D may be TRBD1 (6 bases). CDR1 is GTSNPN, CDR2 SVGIG, per germline (reference sequence). The CDR3 contains 13 residues. CDR3 protein: CAWSPDSNNEAFF. DNA of the CDR3: TGTGCCTGGAGCCCGGACAGCAACAATGAAGCTTTCTTT.

The genes are TRBV5-8 and TRBJ2-7; 7 nucleotides line up with TRBD1. Germline loops: CDR1 SGHTS, CDR2 YDEGEE. The V and J ends lost 6 bases and 3 bases, in that order; junction bases with no gene match: 6. This CDR3 region has 13 residues. CDR3 amino acids: CASTRGKFYEQYF. DNA of the CDR3: TGTGCCAGCACCAGGGGGAAATTCTACGAGCAGTACTTC.

V and J are TRBV7-9 and TRBJ2-3, with D maybe TRBD1 (6 bases). The length of the CDR3 is 19 residues. Trimming removed 5 bases from V and 2 bases from J, with 26 bases in between. Germline lookup yields CDR1 SEHNR and CDR2 FQNEAQ (reference sequence). The CDR3 DNA is TGTGCCAGCAGCCTACGGACAGACCGCGCTTTTTTTCTCACAGATACGCAGTATTTT. Its translation: CASSLRTDRAFFLTDTQYF.

In regard to this clone: Other DNA sequences from this sample encode an identical CDR3 as well. The chain employs TRBV11-2 and TRBJ2-7; the D gene is possibly TRBD1 (5 bases). CDR1 is SGHAT and CDR2 is FQNNGV in the germline V gene. The CDR3 sequence is 12 residues long. Deletions cut 4 bases from V and 4 bases from J, with 8 bases between. The CDR3, as DNA: TGTGCCAGCAGCTCTCAGGGTTACGAGCAGTACTTC. Translated: CASSSQGYEQYF.

This sequence joins TRBV6-5 and TRBJ2-1, with unresolved D. The CDR3 has 14 residues. The germline gives CDR1 MNHEY, CDR2 SVGAGI. Trimming stripped 7 bases from V and 4 bases from J, with 14 bases between. Written as DNA, the CDR3 is TGTGCCAGCACCGTAAGCCTTTCGTACAATGAGCAGTTCTTC. It specifies CASTVSLSYNEQFF.

On this clone: The junction shows a germline mismatch at one end, possibly a read error. The rearrangement uses TRBV19 and TRBJ2-7; D not resolved. From germline, CDR1 is LNHDA and CDR2 SQIVND (reference sequence). This CDR3 contains 13 residues. The CDR3 region has the DNA TGTGCCAGTATCGGATCAGCATCCTCCGAGCAGTACTTC. This gives the protein CASIGSASSEQYF. The full variable domain, with the rest looked up from reference TRBV19 and TRBJ2-7, is DGGITQSPKYLFRKEGQNVTLSCEQNLNHDAMYWYRQDPGQGLRLIYYSQIVNDFQKGDIAEGYSVSREKKESFPLTVTSAQKNPTAFYLCASIGSASSEQYFGPGTRLTVT.

This clone was found once. The rearrangement links TRBV2 to TRBJ1-5; perhaps TRBD1 as D (5 bases). V was shortened by 8 bases and J by 0 bases, with 11 bases between the two germline ends. The CDR3 is 14 residues long. CDR1 is SNHLY and CDR2 is FYNNEI in the germline V gene. The CDR3 coding sequence is TGTGCCAGCCGAGGGGCAGCTAGCAATCAGCCCCAGCATTTT. Protein sequence: CASRGAASNQPQHF. Combining the CDR3 with reference TRBV2 and TRBJ1-5 gives the whole variable domain EPEVTQTPSHQVTQMGQEVILRCVPISNHLYFYWYRQILGQKVEFLVSFYNNEISEKSEIFDDQFSVERPDGSNFTLKIRSTKLEDSAMYFCASRGAASNQPQHFGDGTRLSIL.

The chain joins TRBV9 to TRBJ2-2; D unresolved. The CDR3 is 14 amino acids. Trimming removed 3 bases at V and 7 bases at J, with 13 bases between. CDR1 SGDLS and CDR2 YYNGEE come from the germline V gene. DNA of the CDR3: TGTGCCAGCAGCGGACTTTCTGGTGGCGGGGAGCTGTTTTTT. It yields the protein CASSGLSGGGELFF.